Below, 26 T cell receptor beta chains from the same sample are listed, as sequenced in a study of blood T cell repertoires in COVID-19 (dated by TCRdb to the early 2020s). The receptor library was made with the immunoSEQ multiplex PCR assay. TCRdb retrieved this table from immuneACCESS and kept in-frame rearrangements only. Not all clones are present; in checked studies, unresolved V genes account for under half, and no reason is known for the remainder. The sample records some 41,000 clones, around 90% of which are singletons. Jointly, the top ten make up about 9.2% of the sample. Sequenced input: peripheral blood. The origin of the receptors is a woman at least 80 years old with active COVID-19.

The chain couples TRBV9 to TRBJ2-2; 7 bases agree with TRBD1. The CDR3 runs 15 residues. With 4 bases clipped from V and 0 bases from J, the junction kept 3 bases outside the gene matches. The V gene's germline CDR1 is SGDLS and CDR2 YYNGEE. The CDR3 protein is CASSYRGPNTGELFF. In DNA form, the CDR3 reads TGTGCCAGCAGCTATAGGGGGCCGAACACCGGGGAGCTGTTTTTT.

The gene calls are TRBV6-1 and TRBJ1-2; 12 bases line up with TRBD1. Trimming removed 0 bases from V and 6 bases from J; junction bases left unmatched: 8. CDR1 MNHNS and CDR2 SASEGT come from the germline V gene. The CDR3 sequence is 17 residues long. The CDR3 DNA follows: TGTGCCAGCAGTGAAGCTGTGGGACAGGGGGCGCGTGATGGCTACACCTTC. This gives the protein CASSEAVGQGARDGYTF.

This clone was observed a few times. The chain combines TRBV20-1 with TRBJ1-1; tentatively, D is TRBD1 (5 bases). From germline, CDR1 is DFQATT and CDR2 SNEGSKA (reference sequence). Trimming shortened V by 3 bases and J by 8 bases, and 10 bases separated the two germline ends. The length of the CDR3 is 11 residues. The chain's CDR3 is CSARRQLEAFF. CDR3 nucleotides: TGCAGTGCTAGGAGACAGTTAGAAGCTTTCTTT.

The chain couples TRBV6-5 to TRBJ1-1, with TRBD1 identical over 10 bases. The CDR3 consists of 14 residues. V was clipped by 6 bases and J by 6 bases; unmatched bases: 7. Germline CDR1 and CDR2: MNHEY and SVGAGI. In DNA form, the CDR3 reads TGTGCCAGCAGCCGGGGGGACAGGGGCGCTGAAGCTTTCTTT. Translated, it gives CASSRGDRGAEAFF.

The genes are TRBV30 and TRBJ2-7; 8 nucleotides align to TRBD2. The junction had 6 bases not matched to a gene; V was cut back by 5 bases and J by 0 bases. Germline CDR1 reads GTSNPN; CDR2 reads SVGIG (reference sequence). The length of the CDR3 is 14 residues. Here the CDR3 DNA reads TGTGCCTGGTGGAGCGGGGGATACTCCTACGAGCAGTACTTC. Residues: CAWWSGGYSYEQYF.

The V and J genes are TRBV11-2 and TRBJ2-3, with D possibly matching TRBD2 (6 bases). Deletions cut 2 bases from V and 2 bases from J, with 17 bases between. The CDR3 is made up of 17 amino acids. In germline, CDR1 is SGHAT, CDR2 FQNNGV. CDR3 bases: TGTGCCAGCAGCTTAAACTCGGCGGGACCCTCCACAGATACGCAGTATTTT. Amino acids: CASSLNSAGPSTDTQYF.

This clone occurred a few times. This sequence joins TRBV18 and TRBJ2-7, with TRBD2 identical over 11 bases. The J segment lost 4 bases and the V segment lost 6 bases, leaving 5 bases of the junction unmatched. This CDR3 has 14 residues. From germline, CDR1 is KGHSH and CDR2 LQKENI. The CDR3 sequence is CASSKTSGEYEQYF. The CDR3 DNA sequence: TGTGCCAGCTCTAAGACTAGCGGGGAGTACGAGCAGTACTTC.

This clone came up once. This chain connects TRBV30 to TRBJ1-6; TRBD1 aligns across 7 bases. V was pared by 0 bases and J by 7 bases, with 9 bases of the junction left unmatched. This CDR3 has 16 residues. Per the germline V gene, CDR1 is GTSNPN and CDR2 is SVGIG (reference sequence). The CDR3, as DNA: TGTGCCTGGAGTGTACTAAGCGCAGGGGGGAATTCACCCCTCCACTTT. Residues: CAWSVLSAGGNSPLHF.

This clone was found once. The chain is built from TRBV6-2 or TRBV6-3 and TRBJ1-2; D possibly corresponds to TRBD1 (5 bases). This CDR3 is built from 13 residues. The V gene lost 4 bases and the J gene lost 3 bases, with 9 bases spanning the gap. The germline V gene encodes CDR1 MNHEY and CDR2 SVGEGT. The CDR3: CASSWQGDYGYTF. The CDR3 nucleotides read TGTGCCAGCAGTTGGCAGGGTGACTATGGCTACACCTTC.

The chain is built from TRBV28 and TRBJ2-3; tentatively, D is TRBD1 (6 bases). V shed 3 bases and J shed 10 bases, with 17 bases lying between them. This CDR3 has 14 residues. Germline CDR1 is MDHEN and CDR2 is SYDVKM. In DNA, the CDR3 is TGTGCCAGCAGTTTCCGACCCTCGTCAGGGGCGCAGTATTTT. Translation: CASSFRPSSGAQYF.

V and J are TRBV11-2 and TRBJ1-1, with a possible D match to TRBD1 (6 bases). CDR3 length: 13 residues. Trimming cost V 5 bases and J 1 base, with 8 bases left between them. CDR1 and CDR2 (germline): SGHAT, FQNNGV. CDR3: CASSAQGNTEAFF. The CDR3 coding sequence is TGTGCCAGCAGCGCACAGGGGAACACTGAAGCTTTCTTT.

The V and J genes are TRBV4-1 and TRBJ1-1; D perhaps matches TRBD1 (5 bases). Germline V CDR1 and CDR2: MGHRA, YSYEKL. V was shortened by 0 bases and J by 7 bases, with 15 bases between the two germline ends. The length of the CDR3 is 15 residues. CDR3 loop: CASSQDRGLGIEAFF. The DNA for the CDR3 is TGCGCCAGCAGCCAAGATCGGGGACTGGGGATTGAAGCTTTCTTT.

This chain uses TRBV6-2 or TRBV6-3 with TRBJ2-5, with 8 bases that match TRBD2. V was clipped by 1 base and J by 2 bases; unmatched bases: 6. There are 16 residues in the CDR3. Germline V CDR1 and CDR2: MNHEY, SVGEGT. CDR3: CASSYLRGAWQETQYF. CDR3 sequence (DNA): TGTGCCAGCAGTTACTTGCGGGGGGCATGGCAAGAGACCCAGTACTTC.

The CDR3 here is CASSYSGLAGENEQFF. DNA of the CDR3: TGTGCCAGCAGTTACTCGGGGCTAGCGGGGGAAAATGAGCAGTTCTTC. This chain connects TRBV6-5 to TRBJ2-1; 10 bases match TRBD2. Germline CDR1 MNHEY, CDR2 SVGAGI. Trimming cost V 0 bases and J 7 bases; bases outside gene matches: 6. This CDR3 spans 16 amino acids.

V usage is TRBV5-1 and J usage is TRBJ1-5; D is unresolved. CDR3 length equals 14 residues. The germline gives CDR1 SGHRS, CDR2 YFSETQ. Trimming pared 4 bases from V and 0 bases from J, leaving 8 bases between. Written as DNA, the CDR3 is TGCGCCAGCAGCCTGGACGGTAGCAATCAGCCCCAGCATTTT. Protein: CASSLDGSNQPQHF.

CDR3 in DNA: TGTGCCAGCAGCCAAGGACAGGGGAGAGGTCAGCCCCAGCATTTT. It translates to CASSQGQGRGQPQHF. This chain connects TRBV3-1 (or the pseudogene TRBV3-2) to TRBJ1-5; TRBD1 agrees at 8 bases. The germline V gene has CDR1 LGHDT and CDR2 YNNKEL (reference sequence). The CDR3 runs 15 residues. The ends lost 1 base at V and 6 bases at J; junction bases unmatched: 5.

In this sample, this clone turned up once. The chain employs TRBV21-1 and TRBJ2-3; the table assigns TRBD2, which was not confirmed against the DNA. TRBV21-1 is noted as a pseudogene. The CDR3 extends over 24 amino acids. CDR3 sequence reads: CASSKNEGEGLAGAQGTSTDTQYF. The CDR3 region has the DNA TGTGCCAGCAGCAAAAATGAAGGGGAGGGACTCGCGGGGGCGCAAGGGACTAGCACAGATACGCAGTATTTT.

The chain is built from TRBV3-1 (or the pseudogene TRBV3-2) and TRBJ2-5, with D tentatively TRBD1 (5 bases). Trimming took 5 bases from V and 7 from J, leaving 11 bases between them. This CDR3 contains 12 residues. Germline V lookup: CDR1 LGHDT, CDR2 YNNKEL (reference sequence). The CDR3 coding sequence is TGTGCCAGCAGCGGTGGGGCCAGGACCCAGTACTTC. As protein: CASSGGARTQYF.

The rearrangement links TRBV19 to TRBJ1-5, with D possibly matching TRBD1 (5 bases). The CDR3 is 13 amino acids. From germline, CDR1 is LNHDA and CDR2 SQIVND (reference sequence). V lost 7 bases, J lost 3 bases, and 10 bases lay in between. Written as DNA, the CDR3 is TGTGCCAGTACCCGGACAATCAATCAGCCCCAGCATTTT. Protein product: CASTRTINQPQHF. Filled out from reference TRBV19 and TRBJ1-5, the complete variable domain reads DGGITQSPKYLFRKEGQNVTLSCEQNLNHDAMYWYRQDPGQGLRLIYYSQIVNDFQKGDIAEGYSVSREKKESFPLTVTSAQKNPTAFYLCASTRTINQPQHFGDGTRLSIL.

This clone showed up just a few times. The rearrangement links TRBV30 to TRBJ2-5; tentative D call: TRBD2 (6 bases). In germline, CDR1 is GTSNPN, CDR2 SVGIG (reference sequence). Trimming cost V 2 bases and J 2 bases, with 12 bases left between them. This CDR3 spans 14 amino acids. CDR3 protein: CAWSLGRLQETQYF. In DNA form, the CDR3 reads TGTGCCTGGAGTTTAGGGAGGTTGCAAGAGACCCAGTACTTC.

The chain combines TRBV5-5 with TRBJ2-5; TRBD1 matches at 9 bases. Unmatched junction bases numbered 17, after V lost 4 bases and J lost 4 bases. Looked up from germline, CDR1 is SGHKS and CDR2 is YYEKEE (reference sequence). This CDR3 is built from 18 residues. For the CDR3, the DNA is TGTGCCAGCAGCCCTTCTATTCAATCCGGGACAGGGCTAGAGACCCAGTACTTC. Amino acid sequence: CASSPSIQSGTGLETQYF.

The rearrangement uses TRBV6-1 and TRBJ1-5; 9 bases map to TRBD1. The CDR3 consists of 16 residues. From germline, CDR1 is MNHNS and CDR2 SASEGT. V dropped 1 base and J dropped 4; count of bases not matched to a gene: 5. CDR3: CASSEELGTGNQPQHF. DNA of the CDR3: TGTGCCAGCAGTGAAGAACTCGGGACAGGGAATCAGCCCCAGCATTTT.

CDR3 sequence (DNA): TGTGCCAGCAGCTTATTTTCAGGGGCATGGCCTAATGAGCAGTTCTTC. This encodes CASSLFSGAWPNEQFF. V and J are TRBV11-2 and TRBJ2-1; a possible D gene is TRBD1 (6 bases). The CDR3 runs 16 residues. Trimming removed 2 bases from V and 7 bases from J, with 18 bases in between. The germline gives CDR1 SGHAT, CDR2 FQNNGV. Full variable domain (remainder filled in from reference TRBV11-2 and TRBJ2-1): EAGVAQSPRYKIIEKRQSVAFWCNPISGHATLYWYQQILGQGPKLLIQFQNNGVVDDSQLPKDRFSAERLKGVDSTLKIQPAKLEDSAVYLCASSLFSGAWPNEQFFGPGTRLTVL.

The chain uses TRBV28 and TRBJ1-2; D perhaps matches TRBD1 (6 bases). Germline V gives CDR1 MDHEN, CDR2 SYDVKM. The CDR3 sequence is 16 residues long. Trimming took 2 bases from V and 8 from J, leaving 21 bases between them. The DNA for the CDR3 is TGTGCCAGCAGTTTACCTCTCGGGACACAGGGTAAAGGCTACACCTTC. This codes for CASSLPLGTQGKGYTF.

V usage is TRBV15 and J usage is TRBJ1-5; no clear D gene. This CDR3 has 13 amino acids. The germline V gene has CDR1 LNHNV and CDR2 YYDKDF (reference sequence). V lost 3 bases and J lost 5, with 8 bases in between. The CDR3 here is CATSRRADQPQHF. The CDR3 nucleotides are TGTGCCACCAGCAGGAGGGCGGATCAGCCCCAGCATTTT.

This clone was detected a few times. The rearrangement joins TRBV7-9 to TRBJ1-5; D is undetermined. CDR1 and CDR2 (germline): SEHNR, FQNEAQ (reference sequence). The V and J ends lost 1 base and 3 bases respectively, with 10 bases between them. The CDR3 runs 15 residues. The CDR3 is CASSLGESINQPQHF. CDR3 DNA: TGTGCCAGCAGCTTAGGGGAGAGCATCAATCAGCCCCAGCATTTT. The full variable domain, rest sourced from reference TRBV7-9 and TRBJ1-5, is DTGVSQNPRHKITKRGQNVTFRCDPISEHNRLYWYRQTLGQGPEFLTYFQNEAQLEKSRLLSDRFSAERPKGSFSTLEIQRTEQGDSAMYLCASSLGESINQPQHFGDGTRLSIL.